One T cell receptor beta chain is described in this entry. These data come from a study of blood T cell repertoires in COVID-19. Across the study: Material from acute and convalescent COVID-19 was sourced from the United States, Italy and Spain. T cells, B-cell-depleted T cells, or PBMCs provided the cDNA or gDNA that served as material.

Source study methods: Reference gene primers were amplified, and this amplification served to estimate nucleated cell counts. Clones were sequenced by immunoSEQ multiplex PCR, and TCRdb holds only the in-frame ones, with some missing. Clonal size and the V and J genes are those of that table, whereas D and trimming came from the DNA. The table shows approximately 85,000 clones, with about 82% occurring only once. What was sequenced was peripheral blood. The sequence was collected from a woman in her 70s with active or convalescent COVID-19.

The CDR3 region has the DNA TGCGCCAGCAGCTCGACTAGCGGGGGGGCCTTTGAGCAGTTCTTC. Protein: CASSSTSGGAFEQFF. This chain connects TRBV5-1 to TRBJ2-1; 14 nucleotides line up with TRBD2. The CDR3 contains 15 residues. Germline V gene lookup returns CDR1 SGHRS and CDR2 YFSETQ. V dropped 3 bases and J dropped 9; count of bases not matched to a gene: 5.